Detailed here is one TCR beta chain. Its antigen is unknown. V trimming: 5 bases; J trimming: 8 bases; junction bases outside the gene matches: 2. CDR1 and CDR2 from the germline V gene are SEHNR and FQNEAQ (reference sequence). The CDR3 is 13 amino acids. The sample is drawn from a study of T-cell memory formation after mild COVID-19. As for the study in general: The TCR clusters were mostly specific to one donor.

Study-wide points: Clones that shrank (day 15 to 85) were balanced CD4/CD8, whereas later expanders leaned CD4+. Largely, contracting CD4+ clones fell within CM and EM, and contracting CD8+ clones within EMRA.

After 5'RACE with constant-segment primers, TCR alpha and TCR beta cDNA libraries carrying sample barcodes and UMIs were obtained. MiXCR, applied by TCRdb to the 5' RACE reads, yields one record per CDR3 protein. The sample lists around 450,000 distinct CDR3 sequences; 20% were seen once. Sequenced input: PBMCs or a T cell subset sorted from them (not recorded which). The V call is TRBV7-9, the J call TRBJ2-7; 14 bases fit TRBD2. The sequence derives from an adult woman who had mild COVID-19 (a few samples of this study predate the infection). Cell type and time point are not known. DNA for the CDR3: TGTGCCAGCAGCGGGACTAGCGGGAGCAAGCAGTACTTC. Its protein is CASSGTSGSKQYF.